Following are 10 T cell receptor beta chains from one sample sequenced in a study of shared clonotypes between healthy human individuals. Here immunoSEQ multiplex PCR was the method, and the copy in TCRdb shows in-frame clones only, minus some. The sample holds 2 million to 2.5 million clones; approximately 93% are singletons and the top ten take around 0.4%. Material: naive CD4+ T cells from PBMCs. Subset denoted: CD45RA+ positively selected. The receptors stem from a man in his late teens or twenties in good health. Some clones in this sample may be carry-over from other donors' samples.

The CDR3 spells CASSPRLAGVYNEQFF. In DNA, the CDR3 is TGCGCCAGCAGCCCGAGGCTAGCGGGAGTTTACAATGAGCAGTTCTTC. The rearrangement joins TRBV4-3 to TRBJ2-1, with 10 bases that match TRBD2. This CDR3 region has 16 residues. The V segment lost 4 bases and the J segment 4 bases; nucleotides outside the gene matches: 7. Germline CDR1 and CDR2: LGHNA and YSLEER.

The J gene is TRBJ2-6, the V gene TRBV5-1; D ambiguous. This CDR3 region has 17 residues. Trimming took 3 bases from V and 0 from J, leaving 13 bases between them. Germline loops: CDR1 SGHRS, CDR2 YFSETQ. The CDR3 loop is CASSSNAGSSGANVLTF. CDR3 nucleotides: TGCGCCAGCAGCTCAAATGCAGGCAGCTCTGGGGCCAACGTCCTGACTTTC.

This chain joins TRBV9 and TRBJ2-7; perhaps TRBD1 as D (5 bases). The CDR3 runs 13 residues. Germline V gene data show CDR1 as SGDLS and CDR2 as YYNGEE. V shed 0 bases and J shed 12 bases, with 16 bases lying between them. CDR3 sequence: CASSVATWGLRYF. The CDR3 DNA is TGTGCCAGCAGCGTAGCTACGTGGGGCCTAAGGTACTTC.

The V gene is TRBV7-6, the J gene TRBJ2-1; 14 bases are a match to TRBD2. The CDR3 totals 15 residues. CDR1 SGHVS and CDR2 FNYEAQ come from the germline V gene. Trimming at V came to 4 bases and at J to 8 bases, leaving 4 bases not matched to a gene. The CDR3 region is CASSSGLAGVYEQFF. As DNA, the CDR3 is TGTGCCAGCAGCTCGGGACTAGCGGGAGTCTATGAGCAGTTCTTC.

The chain uses TRBV5-6 and TRBJ2-1; no reliable D call. Germline V lookup: CDR1 SGHDT, CDR2 YYEEEE. This CDR3 spans 16 amino acids. V dropped 4 bases and J dropped 9 bases, with 23 bases sitting between them. In DNA, the CDR3 is TGTGCCAGCAGCGCCTCTGTTGCACGGCCCCGGCGTGAGCAGTTCTTC. Translating it yields CASSASVARPRREQFF.

Comment on this clone: Within the sample, other DNA sequences also encode this same CDR3. V and J are TRBV6-5 and TRBJ2-3, with D possibly matching TRBD2 (5 bases). V was cut by 6 bases and J by 3 bases, with 10 bases left in between. The CDR3 covers 13 residues. Germline CDR1 reads MNHEY; CDR2 reads SVGAGI. The CDR3 here is CASSPPGTDTQYF. In DNA form, the CDR3 reads TGTGCCAGCAGCCCCCCGGGAACAGATACGCAGTATTTT.

V usage is TRBV30 and J usage is TRBJ1-4; 11 bases line up with TRBD1. Germline assignment: CDR1 GTSNPN and CDR2 SVGIG (reference sequence). Losses at the gene ends were 1 base for V and 0 bases for J; bases not matched to a gene: 1. The CDR3 consists of 16 residues. CDR3 amino acids: CAWSGGQGATNEKLFF. The CDR3 nucleotides read TGTGCCTGGAGTGGGGGACAGGGGGCAACTAATGAAAAACTGTTTTTT.

V is TRBV5-6 and J is TRBJ2-5, with D tentatively TRBD1 or TRBD2 (5 bases each). V was trimmed by 5 bases and J by 3 bases, leaving 8 bases between them. This CDR3 spans 12 amino acids. Germline V gene sequence: CDR1 SGHDT, CDR2 YYEEEE. The CDR3 reads CASRMGEETQYF. The CDR3 nucleotides read TGTGCCAGCAGAATGGGGGAAGAGACCCAGTACTTC.

V usage is TRBV7-2 and J usage is TRBJ2-3, with 7 bases aligning to TRBD1. Trimming cost V 8 bases and J 2 bases; bases outside gene matches: 13. Germline CDR1 is SGHTA and CDR2 is FQGNSA. The CDR3 is 16 amino acids. CDR3 coding DNA: TGTGCCAGCCACCACCCGGGACAGACCTTCACAGATACGCAGTATTTT. As protein: CASHHPGQTFTDTQYF.

V and J are TRBV5-1 and TRBJ2-7; D might be TRBD1 or TRBD2, each matching 5 bases. Per the germline V gene, CDR1 is SGHRS and CDR2 is YFSETQ. The CDR3 is 14 residues long. V lost 4 bases and J 4 bases, leaving 15 bases between the germline ends. The CDR3 DNA follows: TGCGCCAGCAGCCAGGGTCCTGGGGGTTACGAGCAGTACTTC. Translated: CASSQGPGGYEQYF. Full variable domain (remainder filled in from reference TRBV5-1 and TRBJ2-7): KAGVTQTPRYLIKTRGQQVTLSCSPISGHRSVSWYQQTPGQGLQFLFEYFSETQRNKGNFPGRFSGRQFSNSRSEMNVSTLELGDSALYLCASSQGPGGYEQYFGPGTRLTVT.